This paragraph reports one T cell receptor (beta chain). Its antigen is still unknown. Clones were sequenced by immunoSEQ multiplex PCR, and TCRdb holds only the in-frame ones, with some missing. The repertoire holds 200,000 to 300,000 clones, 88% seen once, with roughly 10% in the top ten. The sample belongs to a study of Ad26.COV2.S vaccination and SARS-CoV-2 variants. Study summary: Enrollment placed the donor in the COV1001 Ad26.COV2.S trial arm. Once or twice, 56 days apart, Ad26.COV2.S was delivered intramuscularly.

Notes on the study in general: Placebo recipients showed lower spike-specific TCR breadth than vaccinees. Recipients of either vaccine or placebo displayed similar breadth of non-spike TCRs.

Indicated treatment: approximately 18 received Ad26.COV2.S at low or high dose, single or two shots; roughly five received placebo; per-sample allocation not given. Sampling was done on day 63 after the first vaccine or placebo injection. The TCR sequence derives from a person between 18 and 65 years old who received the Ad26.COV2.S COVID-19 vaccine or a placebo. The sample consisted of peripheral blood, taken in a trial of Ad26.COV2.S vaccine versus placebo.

This chain's CDR3 is CASSPPRGNTEAFF. In nucleotides, the CDR3 is TGTGCCAGCAGTCCTCCGAGGGGAAACACTGAAGCTTTCTTT. This chain links TRBV25-1 with TRBJ1-1, with D tentatively TRBD1 (5 bases). With 5 bases removed from V and 2 bases from J, the gap between germline ends came to 12 bases. CDR3 length: 14 amino acids. Germline-derived CDR1 and CDR2 are MGHDK and SYGVNS. The full variable domain, with the rest looked up from reference TRBV25-1 and TRBJ1-1, is EADIYQTPRYLVIGTGKKITLECSQTMGHDKMYWYQQDPGMELHLIHYSYGVNSTEKGDLSSESTVSRIRTEHFPLTLESARPSHTSQYLCASSPPRGNTEAFFGQGTRLTVV.